These 9 T cell receptor beta chains came from one sample sequenced in a study of shared clonotypes between healthy human individuals. Data came from immunoSEQ multiplex PCR; TCRdb stores just in-frame clones and leaves some out. Here the sample spans roughly 680,000 clones, 72% being singletons. Material for sequencing was memory CD4+ T cells sorted from blood. The subset here: CD45RA-negative fraction. The receptor source for this set is a woman aged 30 to 39 in good health.

This clone showed up just a few times. The CDR3 DNA follows: TGCGCCAGCAGCAACGGGGGCGGGAGGGCCGAGGATACGCAGTATTTT. Its translation is CASSNGGGRAEDTQYF. The J gene is TRBJ2-3, the V gene TRBV5-1; 9 bases are shared with TRBD2. Trimming at V came to 4 bases and at J to 6 bases, leaving 12 bases not matched to a gene. Germline-derived CDR1 and CDR2 are SGHRS and YFSETQ. CDR3 length: 16 residues.

With respect to this clone: A much larger clone differs from this one at a single base, so this may be a read error. Other nucleotide sequences from this sample produce the same CDR3. This chain joins TRBV7-6 and TRBJ1-5; D ambiguous. V was clipped by 5 bases and J by 1 base, with 6 bases between them. The CDR3 has 13 residues. Per germline, CDR1 SGHVS and CDR2 FNYEAQ. CDR3 loop: CASSPGSNQPQHF. The CDR3 DNA reads TGTGCCAGCAGCCCTGGGAGCAATCAGCCCCAGCATTTT.

This clone was seen ten or more times. The chain is built from TRBV19 and TRBJ1-5; D might be TRBD1 (6 bases). This CDR3 has 13 amino acids. In germline, CDR1 is LNHDA, CDR2 SQIVND (reference sequence). V dropped 9 bases and J dropped 0 bases, with 9 bases sitting between them. The CDR3 nucleotides read TGTGCCAGCAAGGGGGATAGCAATCAGCCCCAGCATTTT. This gives the protein CASKGDSNQPQHF. Variable domain in full (rest from reference TRBV19 and TRBJ1-5): DGGITQSPKYLFRKEGQNVTLSCEQNLNHDAMYWYRQDPGQGLRLIYYSQIVNDFQKGDIAEGYSVSREKKESFPLTVTSAQKNPTAFYLCASKGDSNQPQHFGDGTRLSIL.

The J gene is TRBJ2-6, the V gene TRBV19, with D perhaps TRBD2 (5 bases). In germline, CDR1 is LNHDA, CDR2 SQIVND (reference sequence). Trimming took 0 bases from V and 8 from J, leaving 11 bases between them. The length of the CDR3 is 15 residues. Here the CDR3 reads CASSIEMGGSNVLTF. The CDR3 DNA reads TGTGCCAGTAGTATAGAAATGGGCGGGTCCAACGTCCTGACTTTC.

The table lists this clone with a few counts. This chain uses TRBV12-2 with TRBJ2-7. TRBV12-2 is a pseudogene. The CDR3 loop spans 12 amino acids. The CDR3 DNA is TGTGCAAGTCGTGGGCGCGAGTCGAGCGAGTACTTC. Translated: CASRGRESSEYF.

The rearrangement links TRBV7-9 to TRBJ1-6; unclear D gene. Trimming took 6 bases from V and 8 from J, leaving 8 bases between them. Germline CDR1 SEHNR, CDR2 FQNEAQ (reference sequence). This CDR3 is built from 12 residues. The DNA for the CDR3 is TGTGCCAGCAGTCTCTCCCATTCACCCCTCCACTTT. Residues: CASSLSHSPLHF.

This chain joins TRBV6-4 and TRBJ2-2; no clear D gene. The CDR3 extends over 13 amino acids. V was pared by 1 base and J by 9 bases, with 9 bases between. In germline, CDR1 is MRHNA, CDR2 SNTAGT. The CDR3: CASSDFGSRELFF. CDR3 sequence (DNA): TGTGCCAGCAGTGACTTTGGGTCAAGGGAGCTGTTTTTT.

The chain uses TRBV4-2 and TRBJ1-2, with D perhaps matching TRBD1 (6 bases). V lost 2 bases and J lost 2, with 12 bases in between. There are 15 residues in the CDR3. From germline, CDR1 is LGHNA and CDR2 YNFKEQ. In nucleotides, the CDR3 is TGTGCCAGCAGCCAACGGACAGCGAACAACTATGGCTACACCTTC. Amino acid sequence: CASSQRTANNYGYTF.

The J gene is TRBJ2-3, the V gene TRBV7-2; no firm D call. Germline V lookup: CDR1 SGHTA, CDR2 FQGNSA. Trimming removed 1 base at V and 5 bases at J, with 10 bases between. This CDR3 contains 14 residues. The CDR3 sequence: CASSLGTGGDTQYF. The CDR3 DNA follows: TGTGCCAGCAGCTTAGGCACGGGCGGAGATACGCAGTATTTT.